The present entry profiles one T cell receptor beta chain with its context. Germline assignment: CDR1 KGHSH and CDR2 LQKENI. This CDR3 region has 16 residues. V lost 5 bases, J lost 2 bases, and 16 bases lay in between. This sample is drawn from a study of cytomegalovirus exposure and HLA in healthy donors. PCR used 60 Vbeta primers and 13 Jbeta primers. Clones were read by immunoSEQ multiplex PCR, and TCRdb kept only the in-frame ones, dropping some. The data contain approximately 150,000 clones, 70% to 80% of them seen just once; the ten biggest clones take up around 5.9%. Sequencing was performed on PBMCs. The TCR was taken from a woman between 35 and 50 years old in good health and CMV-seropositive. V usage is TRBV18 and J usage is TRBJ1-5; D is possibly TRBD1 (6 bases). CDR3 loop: CASSVQGPPGNQPQHF. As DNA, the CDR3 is TGTGCCAGCTCAGTACAGGGACCCCCTGGCAATCAGCCCCAGCATTTT.